One and the same sample provided the 31 T cell receptor beta chains below, sequenced in a study of cytomegalovirus exposure and HLA in healthy donors (dated by TCRdb to the late 2010s). Libraries came from the immunoSEQ multiplex PCR assay. A mixture of 60 forward primers for TCR Vbeta segments and 13 reverse primers for TCR Jbeta segments was used in the multiplex PCR. TCRdb provides this immuneACCESS table in a form limited to in-frame rearrangements. Some clones are lacking; in checked studies, under half of them reflect an unresolved V gene, and why the rest are absent is not known. In this sample the table shows 150,000 to 200,000 clones, roughly four fifths of which occur a single time. About 1.9% of the sample is held by the ten biggest clonotypes. Sequencing was done on a sample of PBMCs. The receptors shown here come from a man aged 25-45 years in good health and CMV-seronegative.

This clone was detected only a few times. The rearrangement uses TRBV29-1 and TRBJ2-1, with 7 bases identical to TRBD1. The V gene end was trimmed by 7 bases and the J gene end by 7 bases; junction bases not matched to a gene: 7. Germline CDR1 reads SQVTM; CDR2 reads ANQGSEA. This CDR3 contains 12 residues. This chain's CDR3 is CSATGSRNEQFF. For the CDR3, the DNA is TGCAGCGCGACAGGGTCGAGGAATGAGCAGTTCTTC.

Only one count was recorded for this clone. V usage is TRBV27 and J usage is TRBJ2-1; TRBD1 matches 11 bases. The CDR3 contains 15 residues. Germline V gives CDR1 MNHEY, CDR2 SMNVEV (reference sequence). The V segment lost 6 bases and the J segment 7 bases; nucleotides outside the gene matches: 8. The CDR3 nucleotides read TGTGCCAGCAGGATCGGGACAGGGGGAAGTAATGAGCAGTTCTTC. Its protein product is CASRIGTGGSNEQFF.

V is TRBV6-5 and J is TRBJ2-7; TRBD1 might be the D (7 bases). The CDR3 contains 15 residues. V lost 6 bases, J lost 5 bases, and 20 bases lay in between. From germline, CDR1 is MNHEY and CDR2 SVGAGI. The CDR3 loop is CASRTPSRGADEQYF. The CDR3 coding sequence is TGTGCCAGCAGGACCCCTAGCAGGGGGGCCGACGAGCAGTACTTC.

The chain has TRBV28 and TRBJ1-5; no definite D call. Per the germline V gene, CDR1 is MDHEN and CDR2 is SYDVKM. The CDR3 totals 12 residues. V was trimmed by 7 bases and J by 2 bases, leaving 6 bases between them. The CDR3 DNA reads TGTGCCAGCACCGCGGGCAATCAGCCCCAGCATTTT. Its protein is CASTAGNQPQHF.

The rearrangement links TRBV28 to TRBJ2-3; D is perhaps TRBD1 (6 bases). Germline V gives CDR1 MDHEN, CDR2 SYDVKM. CDR3 length: 18 amino acids. V lost 1 base to trimming and J lost 1 base, with 18 bases between them. The DNA for the CDR3 is TGTGCCAGCAGTTTATCTTCTAGCATGGGGGCGGGCACAGATACGCAGTATTTT. This codes for CASSLSSSMGAGTDTQYF.

The chain uses TRBV23-1 and TRBJ2-3; 7 nucleotides agree with TRBD1. TRBV23-1 is an ORF, and what it does is uncertain. The CDR3 covers 14 residues. V trimming: 6 bases; J trimming: 1 base; junction bases outside the gene matches: 4. CDR3 amino acids: CASRGGQGTDTQYF. DNA for the CDR3: TGCGCCAGCAGGGGTGGACAGGGCACAGATACGCAGTATTTT.

The chain uses TRBV6-1 and TRBJ1-5, with D hard to call. Trimming took 6 bases from V and 4 from J, leaving 16 bases between them. CDR1 MNHNS and CDR2 SASEGT come from the germline V gene. The CDR3 is 15 amino acids. This CDR3 is CASSPSRGSNQPQHF. CDR3 nucleotides: TGTGCCAGCAGCCCCTCAAGAGGGTCTAATCAGCCCCAGCATTTT.

This clone occurred once. This chain uses TRBV11-2 with TRBJ2-2; a possible D gene is TRBD1 (6 bases). Trimming left V 4 bases short and J 1 base short, with 19 bases between. CDR3 length: 18 residues. Per the germline V gene, CDR1 is SGHAT and CDR2 is FQNNGV. Written as DNA, the CDR3 is TGTGCCAGCAGCTCGAACCTGGGACACCTGAAGAACACCGGGGAGCTGTTTTTT. Encoded protein: CASSSNLGHLKNTGELFF.

This chain connects TRBV10-3 to TRBJ1-5; a weak D match, TRBD1 (5 bases). This CDR3 region has 16 residues. Germline loops: CDR1 ENHRY, CDR2 SYGVKD. Trimming shortened V by 0 bases and J by 5 bases, and 14 bases separated the two germline ends. For the CDR3, the DNA is TGTGCCATCAGTGAGTCGGGCGAAAAGGGGTATCAGCCCCAGCATTTT. Amino acids: CAISESGEKGYQPQHF.

The rearrangement uses TRBV18 and TRBJ2-7, with TRBD1 identical over 7 bases. With 3 bases clipped from V and 2 bases from J, the junction kept 7 bases outside the gene matches. The CDR3 totals 15 residues. Germline V lookup: CDR1 KGHSH, CDR2 LQKENI. The chain's CDR3 is CASSPGTAVPYEQYF. In DNA, the CDR3 is TGTGCCAGCTCACCGGGGACAGCCGTCCCCTACGAGCAGTACTTC.

The V gene is TRBV27, the J gene TRBJ2-3; no clear D gene. The germline CDR1 and CDR2 sequences are MNHEY and SMNVEV (reference sequence). The CDR3 runs 15 residues. V gave up 4 bases and J gave up 1 base, with 12 bases separating them. DNA of the CDR3: TGTGCCAGCAGTTACCGTAGACAAGGCACAGATACGCAGTATTTT. Amino acid sequence: CASSYRRQGTDTQYF.

The V and J genes are TRBV6-1 and TRBJ2-7; D is unresolved. The CDR3 length is 11 residues. Trimming took off 7 bases at V and 3 bases at J, with 7 bases between the two ends. Germline V gene sequence: CDR1 MNHNS, CDR2 SASEGT. This CDR3 reads CASTLNYEQYF. The CDR3 DNA sequence: TGTGCCAGCACCTTAAACTACGAGCAGTACTTC.

The chain recombines TRBV5-4 with TRBJ2-1, with 8 bases identical to TRBD2. CDR3 length: 16 residues. The V gene's germline CDR1 is SGHNT and CDR2 YYREEE (reference sequence). V lost 4 bases, J lost 6 bases, and 12 bases stayed unmatched. CDR3 DNA: TGTGCCAGCAGCCCTCCCCCAGCGGGAGCGGCCAATGAGCAGTTCTTC. Translated, it gives CASSPPPAGAANEQFF.

The V and J genes are TRBV11-3 and TRBJ2-7; D is unclear. This CDR3 contains 14 residues. CDR1 SGHNT and CDR2 YENEEA come from the germline V gene. The V gene lost 5 bases and the J gene lost 3 bases, with 14 bases spanning the gap. The DNA for the CDR3 is TGTGCCAGCAGCGCGAGAGATAGCAGCTACGAGCAGTACTTC. Its translation: CASSARDSSYEQYF.

This clone was detected only once. V and J are TRBV6-5 and TRBJ1-1; tentative D call: TRBD1 (5 bases). The germline V gene has CDR1 MNHEY and CDR2 SVGAGI. V was pared by 8 bases and J by 5 bases, with 12 bases between. The CDR3 spans 12 residues. This CDR3 is CASGQGGTEAFF. CDR3 nucleotides: TGTGCCAGCGGCCAGGGTGGAACTGAAGCTTTCTTT.

The count of this clone is one. This chain uses TRBV10-1 with TRBJ1-1; possible D gene TRBD1, 6 bases. This CDR3 region has 13 residues. V was pared by 5 bases and J by 3 bases, with 10 bases between. Germline CDR1 reads WNHNN; CDR2 reads SYGVQD (reference sequence). CDR3 coding DNA: TGCGCCAGCAGTTTAGGACAGCACACTGAAGCTTTCTTT. It codes for CASSLGQHTEAFF.

The chain joins TRBV29-1 to TRBJ2-7, with TRBD1 matching over 10 bases. The V and J ends lost 7 bases and 2 bases, in that order; junction bases with no gene match: 8. The length of the CDR3 is 14 residues. The germline V gene encodes CDR1 SQVTM and CDR2 ANQGSEA. This CDR3 reads CSGMTGGITYEQYF. CDR3 DNA sequence: TGCAGCGGAATGACAGGGGGCATAACCTACGAGCAGTACTTC.

V usage is TRBV28 and J usage is TRBJ2-1; 10 bases match TRBD2. The CDR3 consists of 18 residues. J was trimmed by 7 bases and V by 2 bases; bases with no gene match: 14. Germline V gene data show CDR1 as MDHEN and CDR2 as SYDVKM. CDR3 region: CASSLRLAGAISSNEQFF. CDR3 sequence (DNA): TGTGCCAGCAGTTTAAGGCTAGCGGGAGCCATCTCGTCAAATGAGCAGTTCTTC. The full variable domain, completed using reference TRBV28 and TRBJ2-1, is DVKVTQSSRYLVKRTGEKVFLECVQDMDHENMFWYRQDPGLGLRLIYFSYDVKMKEKGDIPEGYSVSREKKERFSLILESASTNQTSMYLCASSLRLAGAISSNEQFFGPGTRLTVL.

The chain employs TRBV28 and TRBJ1-1, with 7 bases aligning to TRBD1. Trimming cost V 3 bases and J 1 base; bases outside gene matches: 2. CDR3 size: 14 residues. The germline gives CDR1 MDHEN, CDR2 SYDVKM. CDR3 sequence: CASSLGTANTEAFF. CDR3 DNA: TGTGCCAGCAGTTTGGGGACAGCGAACACTGAAGCTTTCTTT.

The chain is built from TRBV9 and TRBJ2-1, with 11 bases that match TRBD2. Trimming took 4 bases from V and 12 from J; bases not matched to a gene: 18. The CDR3 consists of 17 residues. Germline V gene lookup returns CDR1 SGDLS and CDR2 YYNGEE. The DNA for the CDR3 is TGTGCCAGCAGCCCACTCTTGGGGGGACTAGCGGAGATTACGCAGTTCTTC. It codes for CASSPLLGGLAEITQFF.

The CDR3 loop is CSVDTQGRSTGELFF. The CDR3 nucleotides are TGCAGCGTTGACACACAGGGGAGGAGCACCGGGGAGCTGTTTTTT. J is TRBJ2-2 and V is TRBV29-1; D might be TRBD1 (7 bases). V lost 3 bases, J lost 4 bases, and 15 bases lay in between. The length of the CDR3 is 15 residues. Germline loops: CDR1 SQVTM, CDR2 ANQGSEA.

V usage is TRBV19 and J usage is TRBJ1-1; D may be TRBD1 (6 bases). Trimming pared 2 bases from V and 3 bases from J, leaving 16 bases between. Germline CDR1 is LNHDA and CDR2 is SQIVND (reference sequence). The CDR3 runs to 16 residues. The CDR3 here is CASSIPQGRVDTEAFF. The CDR3 coding sequence is TGTGCCAGTAGTATACCCCAGGGGAGGGTGGACACTGAAGCTTTCTTT.

V usage is TRBV7-9 and J usage is TRBJ1-1, with D hard to call. Germline V gene sequence: CDR1 SEHNR, CDR2 FQNEAQ (reference sequence). The CDR3 consists of 12 residues. Between the trimmed V and J ends, which lost 4 bases and 8 bases, there was a span of 11 bases. The CDR3 loop is CASSSTYPEAFF. The CDR3 DNA reads as TGTGCCAGCAGCTCGACATACCCGGAAGCTTTCTTT.

V usage is TRBV9 and J usage is TRBJ2-5; D is uncertain. CDR3 size: 17 residues. Per germline, CDR1 SGDLS and CDR2 YYNGEE. V lost 0 bases and J 1 base, leaving 16 bases between the germline ends. CDR3 DNA: TGTGCCAGCAGCGTAGATCCCCTTTTCCCGGGCCAAGAGACCCAGTACTTC. It encodes CASSVDPLFPGQETQYF.

This clone was seen more than once but under ten times. The chain combines TRBV5-6 with TRBJ1-4, with 7 bases aligning to TRBD1. Germline V gene data show CDR1 as SGHDT and CDR2 as YYEEEE. The trim removed 3 bases at V and 11 bases at J, leaving 10 bases unmatched. The CDR3 runs to 14 residues. The CDR3 protein is CASSSGQVPRKLFF. CDR3 nucleotide sequence: TGTGCCAGCAGCTCCGGACAGGTCCCTCGGAAACTGTTTTTT. The full variable domain, with the rest looked up from reference TRBV5-6 and TRBJ1-4, is DAGVTQSPTHLIKTRGQQVTLRCSPKSGHDTVSWYQQALGQGPQFIFQYYEEEERQRGNFPDRFSGHQFPNYSSELNVNALLLGDSALYLCASSSGQVPRKLFFGSGTQLSVL.

V is TRBV27 and J is TRBJ2-1; 9 positions agree with TRBD2. Losses at the gene ends were 1 base for V and 7 bases for J; bases not matched to a gene: 5. The CDR3 is 15 residues long. CDR1 MNHEY and CDR2 SMNVEV come from the germline V gene (reference sequence). CDR3 coding DNA: TGTGCCAGCAGTTTATTTGCGACTAGCGGAAATGAGCAGTTCTTC. Its translation: CASSLFATSGNEQFF.

The chain recombines TRBV5-1 with TRBJ1-3; TRBD1 aligns across 7 bases. The germline V gene has CDR1 SGHRS and CDR2 YFSETQ. The CDR3 sequence is 15 residues long. Unmatched junction bases numbered 6, after V lost 4 bases and J lost 2 bases. The CDR3 nucleotides are TGCGCCAGCAGCCTACTCAGGGGGACTGGAAACACCATATATTTT. Translating it yields CASSLLRGTGNTIYF.

The chain is built from TRBV5-1 and TRBJ2-7; D is possibly TRBD1 (6 bases). The CDR3 consists of 15 residues. CDR1 and CDR2 from the germline V gene are SGHRS and YFSETQ. V shed 2 bases and J shed 0 bases, with 12 bases lying between them. This CDR3 reads CASSFTLDSSYEQYF. The DNA for the CDR3 is TGCGCCAGCAGCTTTACTTTGGACAGCTCCTACGAGCAGTACTTC.

The V gene is TRBV10-1, the J gene TRBJ2-1, with D possibly being TRBD2 (5 bases). The V gene's germline CDR1 is WNHNN and CDR2 SYGVQD (reference sequence). V was clipped by 3 bases and J by 6 bases, with 15 bases between them. CDR3 length equals 15 residues. The CDR3 DNA reads as TGCGCCAGCAGTGATGTCAAGCGCGGGTCCAATGAGCAGTTCTTC. This sequence encodes CASSDVKRGSNEQFF.

The gene calls are TRBV7-9 and TRBJ2-1; 8 bases match TRBD2. Germline loops: CDR1 SEHNR, CDR2 FQNEAQ (reference sequence). Germline trimming cut 5 bases from V and 8 bases from J; bases unmatched to any gene: 20. This CDR3 has 18 amino acids. CDR3 residues: CASSRNPPGTRDSDEQFF. CDR3 in DNA: TGTGCCAGCAGCCGTAATCCTCCCGGGACTAGGGACTCCGATGAGCAGTTCTTC.

In this sample, this clone turned up once. This chain uses TRBV27 with TRBJ2-7, with D hard to call. With 3 bases removed from V and 2 bases from J, the gap between germline ends came to 8 bases. The CDR3 is 13 amino acids. In germline, CDR1 is MNHEY, CDR2 SMNVEV (reference sequence). CDR3 sequence reads: CASSLGETYEQYF. The CDR3 DNA reads as TGTGCCAGCAGTTTGGGCGAGACCTACGAGCAGTACTTC.